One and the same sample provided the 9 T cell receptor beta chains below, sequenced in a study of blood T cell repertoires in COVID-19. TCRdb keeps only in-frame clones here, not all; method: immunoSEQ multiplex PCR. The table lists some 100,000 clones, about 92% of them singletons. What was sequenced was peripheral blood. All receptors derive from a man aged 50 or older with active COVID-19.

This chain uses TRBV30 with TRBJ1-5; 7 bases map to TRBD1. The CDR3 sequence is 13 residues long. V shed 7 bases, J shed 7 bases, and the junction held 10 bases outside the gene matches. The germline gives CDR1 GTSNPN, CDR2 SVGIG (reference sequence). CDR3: CASNTGVGQPQHF. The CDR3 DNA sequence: TGTGCCTCGAACACAGGGGTTGGGCAGCCCCAGCATTTT.

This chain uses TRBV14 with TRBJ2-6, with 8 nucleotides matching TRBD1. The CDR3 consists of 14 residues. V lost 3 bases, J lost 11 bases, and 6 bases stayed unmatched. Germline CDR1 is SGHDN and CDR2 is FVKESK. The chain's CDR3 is CASSQFRGLDVLTF. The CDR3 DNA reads TGTGCCAGCAGCCAGTTCAGGGGGCTTGACGTCCTGACTTTC.

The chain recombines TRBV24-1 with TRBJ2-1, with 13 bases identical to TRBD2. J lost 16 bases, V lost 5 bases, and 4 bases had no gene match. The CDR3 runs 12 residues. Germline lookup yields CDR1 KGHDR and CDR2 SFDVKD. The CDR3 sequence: CATSATSGGVFF. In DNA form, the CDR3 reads TGTGCCACCAGTGCTACTAGCGGGGGGGTATTCTTC.

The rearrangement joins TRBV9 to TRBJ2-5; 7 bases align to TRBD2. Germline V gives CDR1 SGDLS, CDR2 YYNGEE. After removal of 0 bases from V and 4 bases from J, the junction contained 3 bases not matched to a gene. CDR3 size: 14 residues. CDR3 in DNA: TGTGCCAGCAGCGTAGGGGTAGCGGGAGAGACCCAGTACTTC. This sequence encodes CASSVGVAGETQYF. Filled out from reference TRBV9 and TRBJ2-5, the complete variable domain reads DSGVTQTPKHLITATGQRVTLRCSPRSGDLSVYWYQQSLDQGLQFLIQYYNGEERAKGNILERFSAQQFPDLHSELNLSSLELGDSALYFCASSVGVAGETQYFGPGTRLLVL.

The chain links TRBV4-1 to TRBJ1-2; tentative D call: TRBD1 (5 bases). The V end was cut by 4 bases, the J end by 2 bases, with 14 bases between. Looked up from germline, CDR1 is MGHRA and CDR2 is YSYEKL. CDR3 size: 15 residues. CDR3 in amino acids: CASSLPGGTNYGYTF. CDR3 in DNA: TGCGCCAGCAGCCTCCCCGGGGGAACCAACTATGGCTACACCTTC.

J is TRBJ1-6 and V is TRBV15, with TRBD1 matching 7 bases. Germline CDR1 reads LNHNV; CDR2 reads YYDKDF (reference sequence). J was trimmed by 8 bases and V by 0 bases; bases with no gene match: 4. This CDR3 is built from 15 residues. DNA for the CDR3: TGTGCCACCAGCAGAGACCCAGGGGGAGATTCACCCCTCCACTTT. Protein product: CATSRDPGGDSPLHF.

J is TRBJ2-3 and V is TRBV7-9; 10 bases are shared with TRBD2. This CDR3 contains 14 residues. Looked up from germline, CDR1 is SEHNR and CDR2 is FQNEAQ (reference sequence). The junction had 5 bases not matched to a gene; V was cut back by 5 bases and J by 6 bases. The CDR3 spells CASSLTSGVDTQYF. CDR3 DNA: TGTGCCAGCAGCCTAACTAGCGGGGTTGATACGCAGTATTTT.

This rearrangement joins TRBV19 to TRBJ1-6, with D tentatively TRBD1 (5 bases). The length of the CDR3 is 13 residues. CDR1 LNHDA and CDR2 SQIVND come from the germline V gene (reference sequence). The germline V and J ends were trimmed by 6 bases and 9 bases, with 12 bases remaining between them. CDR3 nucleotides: TGTGCCAGTAGAATCAACCAGGGTTCACCCCTCCACTTT. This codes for CASRINQGSPLHF.

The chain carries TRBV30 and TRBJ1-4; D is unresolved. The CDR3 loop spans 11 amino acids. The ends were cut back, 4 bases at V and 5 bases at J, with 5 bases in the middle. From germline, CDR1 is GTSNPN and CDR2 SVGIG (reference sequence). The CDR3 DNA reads TGTGCCTGGACCCTCAATGAAAAACTGTTTTTT. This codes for CAWTLNEKLFF.